The 21 T cell receptor beta chains reported below all come from one sample, sequenced in a study of T cell responses to AZD1222 COVID-19 vaccine. The method was immunoSEQ multiplex PCR; TCRdb's version includes in-frame clones alone and lacks a portion of them. The listing contains about 140,000 clones. What was sequenced was peripheral blood. The receptors come from an adult in good health.

The J gene is TRBJ1-2, the V gene TRBV30, with 8 positions matching TRBD1. There are 14 residues in the CDR3. Germline V gene data show CDR1 as GTSNPN and CDR2 as SVGIG (reference sequence). The ends lost 3 bases at V and 3 bases at J; junction bases unmatched: 6. The CDR3 here is CAWSLDRGHYGYTF. The CDR3 DNA sequence: TGTGCCTGGAGCCTTGACAGGGGACACTATGGCTACACCTTC. The complete variable domain, with remaining parts taken from reference TRBV30 and TRBJ1-2, reads SQTIHQWPATLVQPVGSPLSLECTVEGTSNPNLYWYRQAAGRGLQLLFYSVGIGQISSEVPQNLSASRPQDRQFILSSKKLLLSDSGFYLCAWSLDRGHYGYTFGSGTRLTVV.

This sequence joins TRBV27 and TRBJ1-2; D remains ambiguous. The CDR3 is 13 amino acids. Germline V gene data show CDR1 as MNHEY and CDR2 as SMNVEV (reference sequence). Trimming took 1 base from V and 5 from J, leaving 8 bases between them. The CDR3 nucleotides are TGTGCCAGCAGTTTATTGATGGGGTATGGCTACACCTTC. Its protein is CASSLLMGYGYTF.

In DNA form, the CDR3 reads TGTGCCTGGAGTGAATCGGGCAGGGTGGTGGGCTACACCTTC. This sequence encodes CAWSESGRVVGYTF. This rearrangement joins TRBV30 to TRBJ1-2; D is perhaps TRBD1 (5 bases). Germline V gene sequence: CDR1 GTSNPN, CDR2 SVGIG (reference sequence). Trimming removed 1 base from V and 8 bases from J, with 17 bases in between. The CDR3 length is 14 residues. Full variable domain (remainder filled in from reference TRBV30 and TRBJ1-2): SQTIHQWPATLVQPVGSPLSLECTVEGTSNPNLYWYRQAAGRGLQLLFYSVGIGQISSEVPQNLSASRPQDRQFILSSKKLLLSDSGFYLCAWSESGRVVGYTFGSGTRLTVV.

The genes are TRBV19 and TRBJ2-3; TRBD1 aligns across 8 bases. Per the germline V gene, CDR1 is LNHDA and CDR2 is SQIVND (reference sequence). This CDR3 comprises 18 residues. The ends lost 6 bases at V and 1 base at J; junction bases unmatched: 15. The CDR3 DNA is TGTGCCAGTAGGAACGGACAGGGAATGATAGCACGCACAGATACGCAGTATTTT. This encodes CASRNGQGMIARTDTQYF.

This chain uses TRBV7-2 with TRBJ1-6; maybe TRBD1 (6 bases). Germline values: CDR1 SGHTA, CDR2 FQGNSA. V was cut by 5 bases and J by 6 bases, with 11 bases left in between. The CDR3 extends over 14 amino acids. The CDR3 region has the DNA TGTGCCAGCAGCCCAGGGACAACTAATTCACCCCTCCACTTT. This sequence encodes CASSPGTTNSPLHF. The full variable domain, completed using reference TRBV7-2 and TRBJ1-6, is GAGVSQSPSNKVTEKGKDVELRCDPISGHTALYWYRQSLGQGLEFLIYFQGNSAPDKSGLPSDRFSAERTGGSVSTLTIQRTQQEDSAVYLCASSPGTTNSPLHFGNGTRLTVT.

This chain joins TRBV5-1 and TRBJ2-5, with D possibly being TRBD1 or TRBD2 (5 bases each). The germline V gene encodes CDR1 SGHRS and CDR2 YFSETQ. Trimming shortened V by 1 base and J by 1 base, and 14 bases separated the two germline ends. The CDR3 contains 16 residues. The CDR3 protein is CASSLFGDRGQETQYF. CDR3 DNA: TGCGCCAGCAGCTTGTTCGGGGATAGGGGCCAAGAGACCCAGTACTTC. Looking up the rest from reference TRBV5-1 and TRBJ2-5 gives the full variable domain: KAGVTQTPRYLIKTRGQQVTLSCSPISGHRSVSWYQQTPGQGLQFLFEYFSETQRNKGNFPGRFSGRQFSNSRSEMNVSTLELGDSALYLCASSLFGDRGQETQYFGPGTRLLVL.

The V call is TRBV3-1 (or the pseudogene TRBV3-2), the J call TRBJ2-6, with 12 bases aligning to TRBD2. Germline CDR1 reads LGHDT; CDR2 reads YNNKEL (reference sequence). The J segment lost 0 bases and the V segment lost 3 bases, leaving 3 bases of the junction unmatched. The CDR3 consists of 18 residues. CDR3 sequence: CASSQGLAGLSGANVLTF. For the CDR3, the DNA is TGTGCCAGCAGCCAGGGACTAGCGGGCCTCTCTGGGGCCAACGTCCTGACTTTC.

The CDR3 region is CASSRNPGDSPLHF. The CDR3 coding sequence is TGTGCCAGCAGCCGGAACCCAGGGGATTCACCCCTCCACTTT. The genes are TRBV11-3 and TRBJ1-6; perhaps TRBD1 as D (6 bases). CDR1 and CDR2 (germline): SGHNT, YENEEA. This CDR3 spans 14 amino acids. V shed 5 bases and J shed 8 bases, with 13 bases lying between them.

This chain connects TRBV18 to TRBJ1-1; no firm D call. Germline V gene sequence: CDR1 KGHSH, CDR2 LQKENI. V was trimmed by 3 bases and J by 1 base, leaving 6 bases between them. The CDR3 spans 13 residues. The CDR3 loop reads CASSPEGNTEAFF. The CDR3 nucleotides are TGTGCCAGCTCACCCGAGGGGAACACTGAAGCTTTCTTT.

This chain connects TRBV19 to TRBJ1-1, with a possible D match to TRBD1 (5 bases). V was clipped by 5 bases and J by 1 base, with 8 bases between them. The CDR3 totals 13 residues. The germline CDR1 and CDR2 sequences are LNHDA and SQIVND (reference sequence). This CDR3 is CASSATANTEAFF. CDR3 coding DNA: TGTGCCAGTAGTGCGACAGCGAACACTGAAGCTTTCTTT. Complete variable domain (other parts from reference TRBV19 and TRBJ1-1): DGGITQSPKYLFRKEGQNVTLSCEQNLNHDAMYWYRQDPGQGLRLIYYSQIVNDFQKGDIAEGYSVSREKKESFPLTVTSAQKNPTAFYLCASSATANTEAFFGQGTRLTVV.

This chain links TRBV9 with TRBJ2-6; D gene ambiguous. Per germline, CDR1 SGDLS and CDR2 YYNGEE. The CDR3 spans 15 residues. V was shortened by 4 bases and J by 0 bases, with 8 bases between the two germline ends. The CDR3 sequence: CASSLDTSGANVLTF. CDR3 nucleotide sequence: TGTGCCAGCAGCCTAGACACCTCTGGGGCCAACGTCCTGACTTTC.

This sequence joins TRBV5-1 and TRBJ1-4, with D uncertain. The germline gives CDR1 SGHRS, CDR2 YFSETQ. This CDR3 has 16 residues. V lost 0 bases to trimming and J lost 4 bases, with 13 bases between them. In DNA form, the CDR3 reads TGCGCCAGCAGCTTGGCGGGGAGGCGGAGTAATGAAAAACTGTTTTTT. Amino acids: CASSLAGRRSNEKLFF. The whole variable domain, filled in from reference TRBV5-1 and TRBJ1-4, reads KAGVTQTPRYLIKTRGQQVTLSCSPISGHRSVSWYQQTPGQGLQFLFEYFSETQRNKGNFPGRFSGRQFSNSRSEMNVSTLELGDSALYLCASSLAGRRSNEKLFFGSGTQLSVL.

This rearrangement joins TRBV12-3 or TRBV12-4 to TRBJ1-2; D is ambiguous. V lost 1 base and J lost 6, with 3 bases in between. There are 11 residues in the CDR3. CDR3 amino acids: CASSLGDGYTF. CDR3 in DNA: TGTGCCAGCAGTTTAGGGGATGGCTACACCTTC.

A remark on this clone: Its ends do not fully match the called genes, so a read error is possible. The rearrangement links TRBV5-1 to TRBJ1-1, with TRBD1 identical over 10 bases. This CDR3 has 17 residues. Germline loops: CDR1 SGHRS, CDR2 YFSETQ. The CDR3 is CASSLASGTGVGTEAFF. CDR3 in DNA: TGCGCCAGCAGTTTGGCATCCGGGACAGGGGTTGGCACTGAAGCTTTCTTT.

The chain combines TRBV6-4 with TRBJ1-2; 8 bases agree with TRBD1. Germline assignment: CDR1 MRHNA and CDR2 SNTAGT. This CDR3 has 16 amino acids. V lost 4 bases, J lost 2 bases, and 9 bases stayed unmatched. Here the CDR3 reads CASSASPGGSNYGYTF. For the CDR3, the DNA is TGTGCCAGCAGTGCCTCACCAGGGGGCTCGAACTATGGCTACACCTTC.

The gene calls are TRBV11-3 and TRBJ1-1; D gene uncertain. The CDR3 is made up of 14 amino acids. CDR1 is SGHNT and CDR2 is YENEEA in the germline V gene. The V gene lost 3 bases and the J gene lost 1 base, with 9 bases spanning the gap. This chain's CDR3 is CASSLARANTEAFF. CDR3 DNA sequence: TGTGCCAGCAGCTTGGCCAGAGCGAACACTGAAGCTTTCTTT. Combining the CDR3 with reference TRBV11-3 and TRBJ1-1 gives the whole variable domain EAGVVQSPRYKIIEKKQPVAFWCNPISGHNTLYWYLQNLGQGPELLIRYENEEAVDDSQLPKDRFSAERLKGVDSTLKIQPAELGDSAVYLCASSLARANTEAFFGQGTRLTVV.

The rearrangement links TRBV7-3 to TRBJ2-6; D gene unclear. In germline, CDR1 is SGHTA, CDR2 FQGTGA. This CDR3 is 15 amino acids long. Trimming pared 4 bases from V and 0 bases from J, leaving 7 bases between. The CDR3 bases are TGTGCCAGCAGCTCCCTGATCTCTGGGGCCAACGTCCTGACTTTC. It encodes CASSSLISGANVLTF.

The chain employs TRBV12-3 or TRBV12-4 and TRBJ1-1, with D maybe TRBD1 (5 bases). Trimming stripped 7 bases from V and 8 bases from J, with 14 bases between. The CDR3 has 12 amino acids. The CDR3 DNA follows: TGTGCCAGCAACCGGGGGAAAGGAGAAGCTTTCTTT. Translation gives CASNRGKGEAFF.

This sequence joins TRBV11-2 and TRBJ2-7; perhaps TRBD2 as D (6 bases). CDR3 length equals 15 residues. Germline CDR1 and CDR2: SGHAT and FQNNGV. Trimming shortened V by 1 base and J by 7 bases, and 17 bases separated the two germline ends. The CDR3 DNA reads TGTGCCAGCAGCTTAGCCCTCGGGGGAACAGAGGAGCAGTACTTC. Translating gives CASSLALGGTEEQYF.

V gene TRBV23-1 combines with J gene TRBJ1-1, with D maybe TRBD1 (5 bases). TRBV23-1 is filed as an ORF, its function uncertain. This CDR3 spans 17 amino acids. V lost 0 bases to trimming and J lost 5 bases, with 19 bases between them. The CDR3 bases are TGCGCCAGCAGTCAATCGATCAGGGCGGGAACGAGGACTGAAGCTTTCTTT. Protein product: CASSQSIRAGTRTEAFF.

The J gene is TRBJ1-6, the V gene TRBV4-1, with D uncertain. Deletions cut 1 base from V and 9 bases from J, with 16 bases between. Germline V lookup: CDR1 MGHRA, CDR2 YSYEKL. The CDR3 is made up of 16 amino acids. CDR3 sequence reads: CASSQGSRPSVSPLHF. CDR3 DNA sequence: TGCGCCAGCAGCCAAGGCTCTCGTCCAAGCGTTTCACCCCTCCACTTT.